The 13 T cell receptor beta chains given below trace back to one sample, sequenced in a study of identical twins. A single record per CDR3 protein comes from TCRdb applying MiXCR to the 5' RACE reads. The table has roughly 500,000 distinct CDR3 sequences, around 20% seen once. This sample also appeared in a second study, on T cells expressing NK-cell markers.

The sequencing sample was made of CD4+ T cells sorted from blood. The source of these receptors is a woman younger than 35 in good health.

As DNA, the CDR3 is TGTGCCAGCAGCTCCCAGCGGACTAGCAGGGAGACCCAGTACTTC. Residues: CASSSQRTSRETQYF. The gene calls are TRBV7-2 and TRBJ2-5; the match to TRBD2 covers 8 bases. This CDR3 comprises 15 residues. CDR1 and CDR2 (germline): SGHTA, FQGNSA. V shed 4 bases and J 5 bases; nucleotides not matched to a gene: 9. Full variable domain (outside the CDR3, taken from reference TRBV7-2 and TRBJ2-5): GAGVSQSPSNKVTEKGKDVELRCDPISGHTALYWYRQSLGQGLEFLIYFQGNSAPDKSGLPSDRFSAERTGGSVSTLTIQRTQQEDSAVYLCASSSQRTSRETQYFGPGTRLLVL.

The CDR3: CASSLGGLSVYNEQFF. The CDR3 DNA reads as TGTGCCAGCAGTTTAGGAGGACTATCAGTTTACAATGAGCAGTTCTTC. The V call is TRBV12-3 or TRBV12-4, the J call TRBJ2-1, with D tentatively TRBD2 (6 bases). Trimming pared 1 base from V and 4 bases from J, leaving 14 bases between. This CDR3 is 16 amino acids long.

This clonotype was observed a few times. The V gene is TRBV9, the J gene TRBJ2-1, with TRBD2 identical over 9 bases. Germline assignment: CDR1 SGDLS and CDR2 YYNGEE. There are 18 residues in the CDR3. Germline trimming cut 0 bases from V and 0 bases from J; bases unmatched to any gene: 7. Written as DNA, the CDR3 is TGTGCCAGCAGCGTAGGGGCTAGCGGGGCCAGCTCCTACAATGAGCAGTTCTTC. Its protein product is CASSVGASGASSYNEQFF.

The chain joins TRBV7-2 to TRBJ2-3, with D maybe TRBD1 (5 bases). Per germline, CDR1 SGHTA and CDR2 FQGNSA. V lost 5 bases and J 6 bases, leaving 12 bases between the germline ends. CDR3 size: 13 residues. CDR3 loop: CASSPQGWDTQYF. The CDR3 region has the DNA TGTGCCAGCAGCCCTCAGGGTTGGGATACGCAGTATTTT. The full variable domain, rest sourced from reference TRBV7-2 and TRBJ2-3, is GAGVSQSPSNKVTEKGKDVELRCDPISGHTALYWYRQSLGQGLEFLIYFQGNSAPDKSGLPSDRFSAERTGGSVSTLTIQRTQQEDSAVYLCASSPQGWDTQYFGPGTRLTVL.

The gene calls are TRBV11-1 and TRBJ2-2, with 10 bases aligning to TRBD1. This CDR3 comprises 18 residues. Germline V gene data show CDR1 as SGHAT and CDR2 as FQDESV (reference sequence). Trimming at V came to 0 bases and at J to 0 bases, leaving 4 bases not matched to a gene. The CDR3 is CASSLAWGQGSNTGELFF. The CDR3 DNA follows: TGTGCCAGCAGCTTAGCGTGGGGACAGGGGTCGAACACCGGGGAGCTGTTTTTT. Full variable domain (missing parts from reference TRBV11-1 and TRBJ2-2): EAEVAQSPRYKITEKSQAVAFWCDPISGHATLYWYRQILGQGPELLVQFQDESVVDDSQLPKDRFSAERLKGVDSTLKIQPAELGDSAMYLCASSLAWGQGSNTGELFFGEGSRLTVL.

This clonotype was detected only a few times. A junction end diverges from the germline sequence, so it may reflect a read error. This rearrangement joins TRBV5-1 to TRBJ2-5; 8 bases align to TRBD1. Germline V gene sequence: CDR1 SGHRS, CDR2 YFSETQ. CDR3 length: 14 amino acids. CDR3 coding DNA: TGCGCCAGCATCTTGGCCGGACAGGGAGAGACCCAGTACTTC. Protein product: CASILAGQGETQYF.

The V gene is TRBV5-1, the J gene TRBJ2-6; no clear D gene. Trimming took off 0 bases at V and 0 bases at J, with 7 bases between the two ends. Germline assignment: CDR1 SGHRS and CDR2 YFSETQ. This CDR3 contains 16 residues. This CDR3 reads CASSLGGPSGANVLTF. The CDR3 DNA reads as TGCGCCAGCAGCTTGGGCGGACCCTCTGGGGCCAACGTCCTGACTTTC.

This clonotype has only a few counts. CDR3 sequence: CASSQAAGRDTGELFF. In nucleotides, the CDR3 is TGCGCCAGCAGCCAAGCAGCGGGGCGGGACACCGGGGAGCTGTTTTTT. This chain joins TRBV4-3 and TRBJ2-2; 7 nucleotides align to TRBD2. V lost 1 base to trimming and J lost 3 bases; unmatched junction nucleotides: 5. Germline CDR1 LGHNA, CDR2 YSLEER. CDR3 size: 16 residues.

In this sample, this clonotype turned up a few times. This chain uses TRBV5-1 with TRBJ1-1; TRBD1 might be the D (5 bases). The V gene lost 1 base and the J gene lost 11 bases, with 27 bases spanning the gap. CDR3 length equals 17 residues. CDR1 is SGHRS, CDR2 YFSETQ, per germline. The CDR3: CASSLSGRAVAYTEAFF. The CDR3 DNA reads TGCGCCAGCAGCTTGTCGGGACGGGCAGTTGCATATACGGAGGCTTTCTTT.

This clonotype was picked up a small number of times. The chain recombines TRBV12-3 or TRBV12-4 with TRBJ2-3; D is perhaps TRBD2 (6 bases). V was trimmed by 8 bases and J by 4 bases, leaving 13 bases between them. This CDR3 is built from 13 residues. The CDR3 loop reads CASGGASADTQYF. In DNA form, the CDR3 reads TGTGCCAGCGGCGGGGCCAGCGCAGATACGCAGTATTTT.

The chain recombines TRBV6-5 with TRBJ2-3; possibly TRBD2 for D (7 bases). V dropped 3 bases and J dropped 6 bases, with 16 bases sitting between them. Germline V gene lookup returns CDR1 MNHEY and CDR2 SVGAGI. The CDR3 runs to 15 residues. The chain's CDR3 is CASSYRGGAGDTQYF. CDR3 DNA sequence: TGTGCCAGCAGTTATCGTGGGGGGGCAGGGGATACGCAGTATTTT.

V usage is TRBV7-9 and J usage is TRBJ2-7; D is ambiguous. Germline CDR1 reads SEHNR; CDR2 reads FQNEAQ (reference sequence). CDR3 length: 12 amino acids. Trimming shortened V by 3 bases and J by 2 bases, and 5 bases separated the two germline ends. The CDR3 spells CASSFNAYEQYF. The CDR3 DNA is TGTGCCAGCAGCTTCAACGCCTACGAGCAGTACTTC.

This clonotype showed up just a few times. The CDR3 coding sequence is TGTGCCAGCAGCTCCTTTAGCGGGATCTCCTACAATGAGCAGTTCTTC. It codes for CASSSFSGISYNEQFF. The chain recombines TRBV7-9 with TRBJ2-1; 8 nucleotides agree with TRBD2. From germline, CDR1 is SEHNR and CDR2 FQNEAQ (reference sequence). V lost 4 bases to trimming and J lost 0 bases; unmatched junction nucleotides: 5. The CDR3 spans 16 residues.